The entry below describes one T cell receptor (beta chain). Its antigen is not known. Method: immunoSEQ multiplex PCR; TCRdb's copy keeps in-frame clones and lacks some. The top ten clones hold around 25% of a sample with just over 20,000 clones, about 87% of them seen once. The data were obtained in a study of OX40 agonist ivuxolimab in advanced cancers. Looking at the study overall: Among those enrolled, mean age was about 63 years (range 23 to 79) and 82.7% were male. Eligibility admitted prior anti-PD-1, anti-PD-L1 or anti-CTLA-4 therapy; about 39% had some.

J lost 6 bases, V lost 4 bases, and 10 bases had no gene match. This CDR3 is 15 amino acids long. Germline V gene data show CDR1 as SGHNT and CDR2 as YYREEE (reference sequence). Study-wide results and limits: Blood T cells, both CD4+ and CD8+, expanded clonally by week 6 at 0.1 to 3.0 mg/kg.

The rearrangement joins TRBV5-4 to TRBJ1-1, with 9 nucleotides matching TRBD1. The TCR originated in an adult with an advanced solid tumor such as melanoma, head and neck, liver or kidney cancer. Source: CD4+ or CD8+ T cells sorted from blood, taken in a trial of the OX40 agonist ivuxolimab. The CDR3 reads CASSGGTGWVAEAFF. CDR3 nucleotide sequence: TGTGCCAGCAGCGGCGGGACAGGGTGGGTCGCTGAAGCTTTCTTT.